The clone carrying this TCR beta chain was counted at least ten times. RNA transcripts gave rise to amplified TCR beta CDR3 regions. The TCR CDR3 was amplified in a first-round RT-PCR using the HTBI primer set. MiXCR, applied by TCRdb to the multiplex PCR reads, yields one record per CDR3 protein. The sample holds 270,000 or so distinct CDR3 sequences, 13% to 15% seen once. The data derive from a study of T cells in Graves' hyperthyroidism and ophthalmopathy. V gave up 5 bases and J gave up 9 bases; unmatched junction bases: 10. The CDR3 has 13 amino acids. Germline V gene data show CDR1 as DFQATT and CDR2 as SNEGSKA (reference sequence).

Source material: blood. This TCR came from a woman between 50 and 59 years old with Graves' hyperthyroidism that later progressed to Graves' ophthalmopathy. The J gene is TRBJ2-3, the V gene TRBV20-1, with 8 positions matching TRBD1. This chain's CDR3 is CSADRDRLGTQYF. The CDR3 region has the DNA TGCAGTGCTGACCGGGACAGGCTGGGGACGCAGTATTTT.